Detailed here is one TCR beta chain. Its target is not known. The sample comes from a study of T cell repertoires in cytomegalovirus infection. One entry per CDR3 protein, called by TCRdb with MiXCR from the reads. The repertoire has about 700,000 distinct CDR3 sequences, roughly a third of them found once; the top ten carry roughly 20%. Looked up from germline, CDR1 is MNHEY and CDR2 is SMNVEV (reference sequence). The germline V and J ends were trimmed by 2 bases and 2 bases, with 13 bases remaining between them. CDR3 size: 15 residues. The sequence derives from a human donor in good health (CMV status not recorded). Some clones in this sample may be carry-over from other donors' samples. This material consisted of cultured PBMCs, taken from culture after CMV antigen stimulation. This chain links TRBV27 with TRBJ2-7; D uncertain. This chain's CDR3 is CASSLTGHATYEQYF. The CDR3 DNA follows: TGTGCCAGCAGTTTAACCGGCCACGCAACCTACGAGCAGTACTTC.